One sample yielded the 13 T cell receptor beta chains listed below, sequenced in a study of T cells in Graves' hyperthyroidism and ophthalmopathy. Template material for amplifying TCR beta CDR3 regions consisted of RNA transcripts. During a first-round RT-PCR of the TCR CDR3, the HTBI primer set was used. MiXCR, applied by TCRdb to the multiplex PCR reads, yields one record per CDR3 protein. Found here are about 400,000 distinct CDR3 sequences, roughly 14% of them singletons; the top ten hold around a fifth. Sequencing was carried out using blood. These receptors all stem from a woman younger than 45 with Graves' ophthalmopathy.

This clonotype was detected many times. The CDR3 reads CASRVTGQSNQPQHF. CDR3 DNA sequence: TGTGCCAGCAGGGTAACCGGACAGAGCAATCAGCCCCAGCATTTT. The chain carries TRBV12-3 or TRBV12-4 and TRBJ1-5; D is possibly TRBD1 (6 bases). The V end was cut by 6 bases, the J end by 1 base, with 13 bases between. The CDR3 extends over 15 amino acids.

The sample holds many counts of this clonotype. V usage is TRBV30 and J usage is TRBJ1-2; D call uncertain. In germline, CDR1 is GTSNPN, CDR2 SVGIG (reference sequence). This CDR3 region has 13 residues. The V gene lost 0 bases and the J gene lost 4 bases, with 9 bases spanning the gap. CDR3 nucleotides: TGTGCCTGGAGTGTTCGGAGTCTCTATGGCTACACCTTC. It yields the protein CAWSVRSLYGYTF.

V and J are TRBV4-1 and TRBJ1-2, with D tentatively TRBD1 (6 bases). This CDR3 has 15 amino acids. V lost 4 bases and J 0 bases, leaving 12 bases between the germline ends. The germline V gene has CDR1 MGHRA and CDR2 YSYEKL. In nucleotides, the CDR3 is TGCGCCAGCAGCCTTGGGGGGCCATCTAACTATGGCTACACCTTC. It codes for CASSLGGPSNYGYTF.

This clonotype was counted a few times. Possible read error: a much larger clone is one base away. The chain uses TRBV28 and TRBJ2-5; TRBD1 aligns across 9 bases. Germline CDR1 reads MDHEN; CDR2 reads SYDVKM. V was pared by 4 bases and J by 6 bases, with 6 bases of the junction left unmatched. The CDR3 consists of 14 residues. CDR3 coding DNA: TGTGCCAGCAGTTGGACAGGGGCCGACAAGACCCAGTACTTC. Protein sequence: CASSWTGADKTQYF.

The chain uses TRBV12-5 and TRBJ2-5, with D perhaps being TRBD1 or TRBD2 (5 bases each). Trimming shortened V by 2 bases and J by 5 bases, and 12 bases separated the two germline ends. The CDR3 has 14 amino acids. Germline V lookup: CDR1 LGHNT, CDR2 FRNRAP. CDR3 coding DNA: TGTGCTAGTGGTTTGTATGGGGACGGGGAGACCCAGTACTTC. Translating it yields CASGLYGDGETQYF.

This clonotype was recorded a few times. The chain combines TRBV5-4 with TRBJ2-1; D may be TRBD1 (5 bases). V was pared by 0 bases and J by 10 bases, with 11 bases between. This CDR3 has 13 amino acids. In germline, CDR1 is SGHNT, CDR2 YYREEE (reference sequence). CDR3 nucleotides: TGTGCCAGCAGCTTGGGACTCAGGGTAGAGCAGTTCTTC. Amino acid sequence: CASSLGLRVEQFF.

This clonotype was recorded at least ten times. The chain is built from TRBV11-2 and TRBJ2-4, with D unclear. The CDR3 spans 15 residues. The germline V gene has CDR1 SGHAT and CDR2 FQNNGV. V lost 2 bases, J lost 6 bases, and 14 bases lay in between. CDR3 region: CASSLLGMNRNIQYF. The CDR3 DNA reads as TGTGCCAGCAGCTTATTGGGGATGAACCGAAACATTCAGTACTTC.

This clonotype showed up many times. The chain uses TRBV28 and TRBJ1-2; maybe TRBD1 (6 bases). The germline CDR1 and CDR2 sequences are MDHEN and SYDVKM. The CDR3 contains 13 residues. V lost 5 bases, J lost 4 bases, and 11 bases lay in between. CDR3 sequence: CASSQGKGYGYTF. The CDR3, as DNA: TGTGCCAGCAGTCAGGGGAAGGGCTATGGCTACACCTTC.

This clonotype has a count of ten or more. The chain is built from TRBV27 and TRBJ1-1; D uncertain. V gave up 2 bases and J gave up 1 base, with 8 bases separating them. Germline CDR1 is MNHEY and CDR2 is SMNVEV (reference sequence). This CDR3 has 14 amino acids. The CDR3 sequence: CASSLQVSNTEAFF. The CDR3 nucleotides are TGTGCCAGCAGTTTACAGGTCTCGAACACTGAAGCTTTCTTT.

There are many counts of this clonotype. The rearrangement uses TRBV20-1 and TRBJ1-1; the match to TRBD1 covers 7 bases. Germline trimming cut 4 bases from V and 5 bases from J; bases unmatched to any gene: 1. Germline CDR1 reads DFQATT; CDR2 reads SNEGSKA (reference sequence). There are 11 residues in the CDR3. The CDR3 is CSATQGTEAFF. The CDR3 nucleotides read TGCAGTGCTACACAGGGGACTGAAGCTTTCTTT.

The sample holds many counts of this clonotype. This chain connects TRBV7-2 to TRBJ2-3, with D perhaps TRBD2 (7 bases). Germline assignment: CDR1 SGHTA and CDR2 FQGNSA. Trimming stripped 3 bases from V and 2 bases from J, with 15 bases between. This CDR3 spans 16 amino acids. The CDR3 nucleotides read TGTGCCAGCAGCTTGAAGGGGGGGGCCACCACAGATACGCAGTATTTT. Protein product: CASSLKGGATTDTQYF.

This clonotype was recorded at least ten times. The J gene is TRBJ2-7, the V gene TRBV9, with TRBD2 matching 7 bases. The V segment lost 3 bases and the J segment 2 bases; nucleotides outside the gene matches: 2. Germline V gene lookup returns CDR1 SGDLS and CDR2 YYNGEE. This CDR3 has 13 residues. The CDR3 protein is CASSAGGAYEQYF. CDR3 sequence (DNA): TGTGCCAGCAGCGCGGGGGGAGCCTACGAGCAGTACTTC.

This clonotype was detected many times. The V gene is TRBV30, the J gene TRBJ2-5; 7 bases fit TRBD2. The V gene end was trimmed by 5 bases and the J gene end by 5 bases; junction bases not matched to a gene: 2. The germline V gene has CDR1 GTSNPN and CDR2 SVGIG (reference sequence). The CDR3 consists of 11 residues. This CDR3 is CAWGGGETQYF. The CDR3 DNA follows: TGTGCCTGGGGGGGGGGGGAGACCCAGTACTTC.